The 18 T cell receptor beta chains below come from one sample, sequenced in a study of identifying expanded T cells in peripheral blood (dated by TCRdb to between 2017 and 2020). To prepare the library, the immunoSEQ multiplex PCR assay was applied. Drawn from immuneACCESS, this table holds only the in-frame rearrangements with V and J called that TCRdb kept. Clones are partly lost; checked studies trace under half to an unresolved V gene and leave the rest unexplained. The sample records approximately 120,000 clones, roughly 82% of which are singletons. 3% to 4% of the sample belongs to the ten largest clones. Material: blood. These receptors all come from a person aged 18 to 75 in good health.

This chain links TRBV19 with TRBJ1-5, with D uncertain. Germline CDR1 reads LNHDA; CDR2 reads SQIVND (reference sequence). The CDR3 length is 15 residues. V dropped 1 base and J dropped 1 base, with 8 bases sitting between them. The DNA of the CDR3 is TGTGCCAGTAGTATAGCCAGGAACAGCAATCAGCCCCAGCATTTT. It translates to CASSIARNSNQPQHF.

The rearrangement uses TRBV7-6 and TRBJ2-5, with D possibly being TRBD1 or TRBD2 (6 bases each). The V and J ends lost 2 bases and 2 bases respectively, with 15 bases between them. CDR1 is SGHVS, CDR2 FNYEAQ, per germline. CDR3 length: 16 residues. CDR3 loop: CASSLWGAGSQETQYF. CDR3 coding DNA: TGTGCCAGCAGCTTATGGGGGGCGGGGTCGCAAGAGACCCAGTACTTC.

The rearrangement joins TRBV5-1 to TRBJ1-2, with 10 bases fitting TRBD1. The J segment lost 3 bases and the V segment lost 1 base, leaving 6 bases of the junction unmatched. Germline CDR1 SGHRS, CDR2 YFSETQ. The CDR3 runs to 16 residues. The CDR3 here is CASSLMVGQGHYGYTF. DNA for the CDR3: TGCGCCAGCAGCTTGATGGTGGGACAGGGGCACTATGGCTACACCTTC.

This rearrangement joins TRBV14 to TRBJ2-7, with 8 bases aligning to TRBD1. The ends lost 4 bases at V and 4 bases at J; junction bases unmatched: 6. The CDR3 has 14 residues. Germline values: CDR1 SGHDN, CDR2 FVKESK. The CDR3 sequence is CASSLGQGFYEQYF. DNA of the CDR3: TGTGCCAGCAGCCTAGGACAGGGATTTTACGAGCAGTACTTC.

V usage is TRBV21-1 and J usage is TRBJ2-7; the table's D call, TRBD1, was not checked against the DNA. TRBV21-1 is a known pseudogene. The CDR3 runs 15 residues. The CDR3 protein is CASSLWTGPTYEQYF. The CDR3 nucleotides are TGTGCCAGCAGCCTTTGGACAGGGCCAACCTACGAGCAGTACTTC.

The chain employs TRBV10-1 and TRBJ2-7; 7 bases line up with TRBD1. The V and J ends lost 7 bases and 3 bases, in that order; junction bases with no gene match: 9. The CDR3 totals 14 residues. The germline V gene has CDR1 WNHNN and CDR2 SYGVQD (reference sequence). The CDR3 sequence is CASIWTGCNYEQYF. CDR3 nucleotides: TGCGCCAGCATTTGGACAGGTTGCAACTACGAGCAGTACTTC.

This clone appeared once. The chain is built from TRBV18 and TRBJ2-1, with D possibly being TRBD2 (6 bases). The CDR3 runs 14 residues. Germline V lookup: CDR1 KGHSH, CDR2 LQKENI. V shed 10 bases and J shed 12 bases, with 25 bases lying between them. The CDR3 DNA is TGTGCCACCCTTAATTCCGGGACTTCCTTTGGGCAGTTCTTC. Protein product: CATLNSGTSFGQFF.

The gene calls are TRBV5-5 and TRBJ1-5; D remains unclear. This CDR3 contains 13 residues. Trimming cost V 4 bases and J 8 bases, with 13 bases left between them. Germline V gene data show CDR1 as SGHKS and CDR2 as YYEKEE (reference sequence). CDR3 loop: CASSRNWGKPQHF. The DNA of the CDR3 is TGTGCCAGCAGCCGGAACTGGGGTAAGCCCCAGCATTTT.

The chain employs TRBV18 and TRBJ2-7; TRBD2 matches 10 bases. After removal of 4 bases from V and 2 bases from J, the junction contained 5 bases not matched to a gene. The CDR3 runs 15 residues. Germline V CDR1 and CDR2: KGHSH, LQKENI. The CDR3 bases are TGTGCCAGCTCACGCGGACTAGCGGACGCCTACGAGCAGTACTTC. Protein sequence: CASSRGLADAYEQYF. Based on the CDR3 plus reference TRBV18 and TRBJ2-7, the full variable domain is NAGVMQNPRHLVRRRGQEARLRCSPMKGHSHVYWYRQLPEEGLKFMVYLQKENIIDESGMPKERFSAEFPKEGPSILRIQQVVRGDSAAYFCASSRGLADAYEQYFGPGTRLTVT.

Remarks on this clone: This same CDR3 is encoded by further DNA sequences in the sample. V is TRBV6-1 and J is TRBJ1-1; weak D call: TRBD1 (5 bases). CDR3 length: 13 residues. Germline V gene sequence: CDR1 MNHNS, CDR2 SASEGT. Trimming shortened V by 1 base and J by 4 bases, and 7 bases separated the two germline ends. In nucleotides, the CDR3 is TGTGCCAGCAGTGAAGGAGGGGTCACTGAAGCTTTCTTT. Protein: CASSEGGVTEAFF.

This clone was observed a single time. V usage is TRBV11-3 and J usage is TRBJ2-3, with D perhaps TRBD1 or TRBD2 (5 bases each). The CDR3 extends over 13 amino acids. Germline loops: CDR1 SGHNT, CDR2 YENEEA. The V and J ends lost 5 bases and 3 bases respectively, with 9 bases between them. CDR3 residues: CASSPGGTDTQYF. CDR3 DNA sequence: TGTGCCAGCAGCCCTGGGGGTACAGATACGCAGTATTTT.

This clone appeared a single time. The rearrangement uses TRBV20-1 and TRBJ1-1; D gene unclear. V shed 3 bases and J shed 6 bases, with 8 bases lying between them. This CDR3 has 11 residues. From germline, CDR1 is DFQATT and CDR2 SNEGSKA (reference sequence). The CDR3 DNA reads as TGCAGTGCTAGGGTATCCCCTGAAGCTTTCTTT. The encoded protein is CSARVSPEAFF.

V gene TRBV2 combines with J gene TRBJ2-2; weak D call: TRBD1 (6 bases). CDR1 is SNHLY, CDR2 FYNNEI, per germline. The CDR3 extends over 14 amino acids. V was clipped by 10 bases and J by 5 bases, with 17 bases between them. CDR3 nucleotides: TGTGCCATCAGGTGGCAGGGGCGAACCGGGGAGCTGTTTTTT. The encoded protein is CAIRWQGRTGELFF.

The rearrangement links TRBV9 to TRBJ1-2; 7 bases are shared with TRBD1. This CDR3 spans 14 amino acids. Germline values: CDR1 SGDLS, CDR2 YYNGEE. The V gene end was trimmed by 3 bases and the J gene end by 8 bases; junction bases not matched to a gene: 10. CDR3 sequence: CASSAITGAGGYTF. For the CDR3, the DNA is TGTGCCAGCAGCGCCATAACAGGGGCTGGGGGCTACACCTTC.

The V and J genes are TRBV7-3 and TRBJ2-3, with 10 nucleotides matching TRBD2. Trimming removed 3 bases from V and 2 bases from J; junction bases left unmatched: 5. The CDR3 spans 16 residues. Germline V gene data show CDR1 as SGHTA and CDR2 as FQGTGA. CDR3 DNA: TGTGCCAGCAGCTTGGTAGCGGGGGGCGTCACAGATACGCAGTATTTT. The encoded protein is CASSLVAGGVTDTQYF.

CDR3 region: CASSNILGQGVNTGELFF. For the CDR3, the DNA is TGTGCCAGCAGCAACATCCTCGGACAGGGAGTGAACACCGGGGAGCTGTTTTTT. The chain links TRBV11-2 to TRBJ2-2; TRBD1 matches at 8 bases. The ends lost 5 bases at V and 1 base at J; junction bases unmatched: 12. The CDR3 extends over 18 amino acids. Germline V CDR1 and CDR2: SGHAT, FQNNGV.

The chain uses TRBV7-9 and TRBJ2-5, with a possible D match to TRBD1 (6 bases). Germline-derived CDR1 and CDR2 are SEHNR and FQNEAQ (reference sequence). V was cut by 5 bases and J by 5 bases, with 27 bases left in between. The CDR3 is 18 amino acids. The CDR3 spells CASSPRPGQGVSPETQYF. CDR3 nucleotide sequence: TGTGCCAGCAGCCCCCGCCCGGGACAAGGAGTATCCCCGGAGACCCAGTACTTC.

The chain recombines TRBV6-4 with TRBJ1-6, with D uncertain. CDR1 and CDR2 (germline): MRHNA, SNTAGT. V was cut by 4 bases and J by 7 bases, with 8 bases left in between. The CDR3 is 13 amino acids. CDR3: CASSVSRNSPLHF. The CDR3 DNA is TGTGCCAGCAGTGTCTCCAGGAATTCACCCCTCCACTTT.